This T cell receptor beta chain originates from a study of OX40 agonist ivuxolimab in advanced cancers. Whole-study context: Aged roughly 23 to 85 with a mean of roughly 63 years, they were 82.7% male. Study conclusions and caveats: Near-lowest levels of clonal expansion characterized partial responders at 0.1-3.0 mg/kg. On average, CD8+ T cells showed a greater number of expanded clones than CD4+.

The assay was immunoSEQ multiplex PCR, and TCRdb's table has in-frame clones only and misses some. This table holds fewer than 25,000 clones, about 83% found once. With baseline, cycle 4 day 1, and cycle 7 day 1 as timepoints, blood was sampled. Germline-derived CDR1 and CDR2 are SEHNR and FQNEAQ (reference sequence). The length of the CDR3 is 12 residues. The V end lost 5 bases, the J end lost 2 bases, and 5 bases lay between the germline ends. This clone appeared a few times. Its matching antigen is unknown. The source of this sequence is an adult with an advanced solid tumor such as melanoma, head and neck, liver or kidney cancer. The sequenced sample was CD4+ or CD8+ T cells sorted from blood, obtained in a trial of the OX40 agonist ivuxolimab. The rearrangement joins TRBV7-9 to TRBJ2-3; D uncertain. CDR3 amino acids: CASSPFTDTQYF. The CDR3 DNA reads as TGTGCCAGCAGCCCATTCACAGATACGCAGTATTTT. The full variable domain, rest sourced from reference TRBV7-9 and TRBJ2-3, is DTGVSQNPRHKITKRGQNVTFRCDPISEHNRLYWYRQTLGQGPEFLTYFQNEAQLEKSRLLSDRFSAERPKGSFSTLEIQRTEQGDSAMYLCASSPFTDTQYFGPGTRLTVL.